This T cell receptor (beta chain) was documented in a study of T cells in Graves' hyperthyroidism and ophthalmopathy. General observations from the study: The model forecast ophthalmopathy, anticipating it by a median around 6.5 months before onset. Among thyroid clonotypes expanded above 0.001, most also appeared in blood.

There are many counts of this clonotype. Its antigen is still unknown. J was trimmed by 2 bases and V by 0 bases; bases with no gene match: 5. Germline V gives CDR1 SGHRS, CDR2 YFSETQ. The CDR3 is made up of 17 amino acids. TCR beta CDR3 regions were amplified from RNA. The study used the HTBI primer set for a first-round RT-PCR of the TCR CDR3. TCRdb fed the multiplex PCR reads into MiXCR, producing one record per CDR3 protein. The sample includes about 640,000 distinct CDR3 sequences, less than 25% of them seen just once. This sequence joins TRBV5-1 and TRBJ2-3; 11 positions agree with TRBD2. Material: blood. This sequence was found in a man aged 30 to 45 with Graves' ophthalmopathy. The CDR3, as DNA: TGCGCCAGCAGCTTGGCTCGGACTAGCGGGTTCACAGATACGCAGTATTTT. This translates into CASSLARTSGFTDTQYF. Using reference TRBV5-1 and TRBJ2-3 for the parts outside the CDR3, the full variable domain is KAGVTQTPRYLIKTRGQQVTLSCSPISGHRSVSWYQQTPGQGLQFLFEYFSETQRNKGNFPGRFSGRQFSNSRSEMNVSTLELGDSALYLCASSLARTSGFTDTQYFGPGTRLTVL.